Below, one TCR beta chain is given with its context. The same CDR3 arises from other DNA sequences in this sample as well. The data originate from a study of blood T cell repertoires in COVID-19. Whole-study context: Nucleic acid was either cDNA or gDNA, and it came from T cells, B-cell-depleted T cells, or PBMCs.

Authors' methods: Counts of nucleated cells, estimated from reference gene primer amplification, were obtained. Data came from immunoSEQ multiplex PCR; TCRdb stores just in-frame clones and leaves some out. That table supplies the V and J calls and clone size; D and trimming were determined from the DNA. Among more than 150,000 clones listed, around 87% were seen once. This TCR derives from a man aged 55-75 years with COVID-19, enrolled during active disease. Source material: peripheral blood.

Here the CDR3 DNA reads TGTGCCAGCAGTTCCGGGACAGGCAGCAATCAGCCCCAGCATTTT. Its translation: CASSSGTGSNQPQHF. J is TRBJ1-5 and V is TRBV27; TRBD1 matches at 8 bases. The V and J ends lost 4 bases and 1 base, in that order; junction bases with no gene match: 3. In germline, CDR1 is MNHEY, CDR2 SMNVEV (reference sequence). The CDR3 is 15 residues long.